One sample yielded the 6 T cell receptor beta chains listed below, sequenced in a study of cytomegalovirus exposure and HLA in healthy donors. 13 Jbeta primers and 60 Vbeta primers were used for the PCR. Generated by immunoSEQ multiplex PCR, the TCRdb table keeps only in-frame clones and is missing some. The table has around 110,000 clones, approximately 81% seen once. The sequencing sample was made of PBMCs. The receptors come from a woman aged 18-30 years in good health and CMV-seropositive.

The chain has TRBV27 and TRBJ1-1, with TRBD1 as a possible D gene (6 bases). CDR1 is MNHEY, CDR2 SMNVEV, per germline (reference sequence). CDR3 length equals 15 residues. Trimming stripped 6 bases from V and 4 bases from J, with 18 bases between. The CDR3 region has the DNA TGTGCCAGCAGCCGACCAGGGGATTCAGGCACTGAAGCTTTCTTT. This gives the protein CASSRPGDSGTEAFF.

The chain carries TRBV5-4 and TRBJ1-1, with TRBD1 matching 11 bases. The V gene end was trimmed by 3 bases and the J gene end by 4 bases; junction bases not matched to a gene: 5. This CDR3 region has 15 residues. CDR1 is SGHNT, CDR2 YYREEE, per germline (reference sequence). In DNA, the CDR3 is TGTGCCAGCAGCTCCGGGACAGGGGGGTCCACTGAAGCTTTCTTT. It yields the protein CASSSGTGGSTEAFF.

The V and J genes are TRBV7-9 and TRBJ2-7; a possible D gene is TRBD1 (6 bases). V was trimmed by 3 bases and J by 0 bases, leaving 6 bases between them. There are 13 residues in the CDR3. CDR1 and CDR2 (germline): SEHNR, FQNEAQ (reference sequence). The CDR3 here is CASSLGASYEQYF. CDR3 DNA: TGTGCCAGCAGCTTGGGGGCCTCCTACGAGCAGTACTTC.

Only a few counts were recorded for this clone. For the CDR3, the DNA is TGTGCCTGGAATCAGCAAGAGACCCAGTACTTC. Amino acid sequence: CAWNQQETQYF. The chain employs TRBV30 and TRBJ2-5; D call uncertain. The V end lost 4 bases, the J end lost 2 bases, and 5 bases lay between the germline ends. The V gene's germline CDR1 is GTSNPN and CDR2 SVGIG (reference sequence). The CDR3 length is 11 residues.

This clone was observed once. The chain recombines TRBV30 with TRBJ1-4; no clear D. The CDR3 runs to 13 residues. Germline V lookup: CDR1 GTSNPN, CDR2 SVGIG (reference sequence). The V gene lost 5 bases and the J gene lost 4 bases, with 11 bases spanning the gap. This CDR3 is CAWRRSGNEKLFF. DNA for the CDR3: TGTGCCTGGCGCAGGAGCGGTAATGAAAAACTGTTTTTT.

This clone was detected a few times. The V gene is TRBV4-1, the J gene TRBJ1-2, with 12 bases that match TRBD1. The trim removed 1 base at V and 6 bases at J, leaving 9 bases unmatched. CDR3 length equals 17 residues. The V gene's germline CDR1 is MGHRA and CDR2 YSYEKL. The CDR3 coding sequence is TGCGCCAGCAGCCAAGGGGACAGGGGGCGTATGGCCCATGGCTACACCTTC. Its translation: CASSQGDRGRMAHGYTF.